This TCR beta chain was sequenced in a study of Graves' ophthalmopathy and Graves' hyperthyroidism. About the research overall: Hyperthyroidism qualified as stable when ophthalmopathy did not develop within 18 months of follow-up. Study-wide results and limits: Most thyroid-expanded clonotypes exceeding 0.001 frequency were also found in blood. Ophthalmopathy was separated from stable hyperthyroidism by a 13-signature model with around 88% sensitivity and 81.08% specificity.

The sample holds many counts of this clonotype. The antigen is undetermined. Amplified material comprised TCR beta CDR3 regions derived from RNA transcripts. HTBI primers served in a first-round RT-PCR, which a second-round multiplex PCR followed. TCRdb reanalysed the multiplex PCR reads using MiXCR and keeps one entry per CDR3 protein. The sample has about 590,000 distinct CDR3 sequences, just under 40% seen once. J was trimmed by 9 bases and V by 6 bases; bases with no gene match: 8. CDR1 and CDR2 (germline): DFQATT, SNEGSKA (reference sequence). CDR3 length: 12 residues. Specimen: peripheral blood or thyroid tissue (not recorded which). This clonotype was sampled from an adult man with Graves' hyperthyroidism. The gene calls are TRBV20-1 and TRBJ1-5, with 7 bases that match TRBD1. CDR3 loop: CSAGTASRPQHF. In DNA form, the CDR3 reads TGCAGTGCAGGGACAGCAAGTAGGCCCCAGCATTTT.